This T cell receptor beta chain was observed in a study of naive CD8 T cells in extremely preterm neonates. Whole-study findings and limits: Preterm neonates shared more CDR3 nucleotide sequences (roughly 2.7%) than older groups. Productive template counts varied among preterm samples, a noted limitation. Relative to older groups, preterm infants had shorter, less trimmed CDR3s with fewer N additions.

Cord blood came from elective full-term cesareans at 37-41 weeks without labor or membrane rupture. Live Annexin V-negative naive CD3+CD8+CD45RA+CCR7+ T cells were sorted. In the case of this clone: Its target is unknown.

The protocol was immunoSEQ multiplex PCR, while the TCRdb copy is restricted to in-frame clones and leaves out a portion. The table shows about 7,300 clones, with around 90% occurring only once. Germline trimming cut 1 base from V and 0 bases from J; bases unmatched to any gene: 10. Per the germline V gene, CDR1 is GTSNPN and CDR2 is SVGIG (reference sequence). The CDR3 is 18 amino acids. Sequenced sample: naive CD8+ T cells from cord blood. This clonotype was obtained from a newborn in good health. This chain joins TRBV30 and TRBJ2-2; TRBD1 matches at 8 bases. CDR3 protein: CAWSEADRVLTNTGELFF. In nucleotides, the CDR3 is TGTGCCTGGAGTGAGGCGGACAGGGTATTGACGAACACCGGGGAGCTGTTTTTT.